The sequence of this T cell receptor (beta chain) was determined in a study of T cell responses to AZD1222 COVID-19 vaccine. In regard to this clone: Its antigen is unidentified.

From germline, CDR1 is WNHNN and CDR2 SYGVQD (reference sequence). Trimming removed 0 bases from V and 6 bases from J; junction bases left unmatched: 1. This CDR3 comprises 13 residues. Study-level findings and limits: Donors in the cohort were predominantly white British and more often female, and clonal diversity was possibly underestimated.

The repertoire was sequenced with immunoSEQ multiplex PCR; TCRdb's copy has only in-frame clones and lacks some. The table shows more than 150,000 clones, with 80% to 90% occurring only once. The source was peripheral blood, collected on day 0 of AZD1222 vaccination. V and J are TRBV10-1 and TRBJ2-7, with 8 bases lining up with TRBD1. This TCR was recovered from an adult in good health. The CDR3 spells CASSESTGAEQYF. CDR3 DNA: TGCGCCAGCAGTGAGTCGACAGGGGCCGAGCAGTACTTC.